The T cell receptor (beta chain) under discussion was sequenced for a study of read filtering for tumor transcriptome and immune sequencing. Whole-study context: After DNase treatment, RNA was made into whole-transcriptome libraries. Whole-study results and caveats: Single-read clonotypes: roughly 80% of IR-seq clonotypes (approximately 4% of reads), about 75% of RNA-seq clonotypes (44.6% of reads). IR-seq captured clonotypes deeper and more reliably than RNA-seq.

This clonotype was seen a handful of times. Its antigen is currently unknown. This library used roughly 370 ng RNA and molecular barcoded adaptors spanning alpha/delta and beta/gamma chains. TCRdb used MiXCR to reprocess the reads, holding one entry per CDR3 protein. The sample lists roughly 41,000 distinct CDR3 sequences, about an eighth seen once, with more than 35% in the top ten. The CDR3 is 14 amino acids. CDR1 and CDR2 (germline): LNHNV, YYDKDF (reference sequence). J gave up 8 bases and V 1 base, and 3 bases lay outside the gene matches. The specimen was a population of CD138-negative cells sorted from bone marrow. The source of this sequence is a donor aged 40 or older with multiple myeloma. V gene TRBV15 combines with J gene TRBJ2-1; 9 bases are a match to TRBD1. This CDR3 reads CATSRVDRGHEQFF. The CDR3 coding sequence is TGTGCCACCAGCAGAGTGGACAGGGGTCATGAGCAGTTCTTC.